A single sample is the source of the 4 T cell receptor beta chains below, sequenced in a study of graft-versus-host responses after intestinal transplantation (dated by TCRdb to about 2021). The method behind the library was the immunoSEQ multiplex PCR assay. This is the immuneACCESS table as TCRdb keeps it, with only in-frame sequences that have V and J called. A part of the clones is gone; compared with another copy, unresolved V genes explain less than half, and the rest is unexplained. In all, the sample holds about 97,000 clones, and around nine tenths of those were seen once. The ten largest clones take up roughly 15% of the sample. Material: PBMCs, obtained around 450 days after intestinal transplant. All receptors come from a human patient who received an intestinal transplant, so some T cells may come from the graft donor.

The chain recombines TRBV9 with TRBJ1-1; maybe TRBD1 (6 bases). Trimming removed 3 bases from V and 5 bases from J, with 11 bases in between. There are 13 residues in the CDR3. CDR1 is SGDLS and CDR2 is YYNGEE in the germline V gene. CDR3 coding DNA: TGTGCCAGCAGCGCCGGAGGGGGAACTGAAGCTTTCTTT. Its protein is CASSAGGGTEAFF.

V is TRBV6-5 and J is TRBJ2-2; D may be TRBD2 (6 bases). The length of the CDR3 is 14 residues. The germline gives CDR1 MNHEY, CDR2 SVGAGI. Trimming removed 1 base at V and 4 bases at J, with 7 bases between. CDR3 region: CASSYWGLTGELFF. DNA of the CDR3: TGTGCCAGCAGTTACTGGGGACTCACCGGGGAGCTGTTTTTT.

A remark on this clone: One end of the junction fails to match germline, which may point to a read error. The chain links TRBV2 to TRBJ2-5; D call uncertain. In germline, CDR1 is SNHLY, CDR2 FYNNEI. This CDR3 region has 12 residues. CDR3 protein: CASSQARETQYF. The CDR3 region has the DNA TGTGCCAGCAGTCAAGCGCGTGAGACCCAGTACTTC. Variable domain in full (rest from reference TRBV2 and TRBJ2-5): EPEVTQTPSHQVTQMGQEVILRCVPISNHLYFYWYRQILGQKVEFLVSFYNNEISEKSEIFDDQFSVERPDGSNFTLKIRSTKLEDSAMYFCASSQARETQYFGPGTRLLVL.

The chain combines TRBV11-2 with TRBJ2-7, with TRBD2 matching 12 bases. V was clipped by 2 bases and J by 6 bases; unmatched bases: 5. CDR3 length: 15 residues. Germline CDR1 SGHAT, CDR2 FQNNGV. The CDR3 nucleotides are TGTGCCAGCAGCTTATCTAGCGGGGGGGCGGGCGAGCAGTACTTC. Residues: CASSLSSGGAGEQYF.